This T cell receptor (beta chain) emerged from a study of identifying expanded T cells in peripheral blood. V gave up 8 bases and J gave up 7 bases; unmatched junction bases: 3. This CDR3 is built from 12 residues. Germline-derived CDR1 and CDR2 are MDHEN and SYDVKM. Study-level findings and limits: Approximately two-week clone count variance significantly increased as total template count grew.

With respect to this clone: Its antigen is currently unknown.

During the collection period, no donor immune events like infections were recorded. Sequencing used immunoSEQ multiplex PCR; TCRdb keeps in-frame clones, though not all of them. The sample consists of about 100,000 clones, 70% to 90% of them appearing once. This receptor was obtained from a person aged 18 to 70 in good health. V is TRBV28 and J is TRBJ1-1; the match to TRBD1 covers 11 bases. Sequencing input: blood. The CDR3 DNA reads TGTGCCAGCGGGACAGGGGGTGGTGAAGCTTTCTTT. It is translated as CASGTGGGEAFF.